This T cell receptor beta chain was identified during a study of T-cell reconstitution after alpha-beta-depleted transplantation in children. Study-wide results and limits: One year after transplant, T-cell counts and diversity came mostly from newly produced T cells.

Trimming removed 1 base at V and 0 bases at J, with 11 bases between. CDR3 length equals 15 residues. The V gene's germline CDR1 is DFQATT and CDR2 SNEGSKA (reference sequence). This clonotype was recorded at least ten times. Its antigen is undetermined. Unique molecular identifiers were incorporated during preparation of the TCRbeta library. Each CDR3 protein gets one entry after TCRdb re-called the PCR reads with MiXCR. This table holds roughly 670,000 distinct CDR3 sequences, about 12% found once. The source is a girl aged 2 to 9 with congenital amegakaryocytic thrombocytopenia, due to receive a stem cell transplant. The specimen comprised PBMCs, sampled before TCRalphabeta/CD19-depleted stem cell transplant. The chain links TRBV20-1 to TRBJ2-3; D remains unclear. For the CDR3, the DNA is TGCAGTGCTAGAGTCCAGGCGATCAGCACAGATACGCAGTATTTT. As protein: CSARVQAISTDTQYF.